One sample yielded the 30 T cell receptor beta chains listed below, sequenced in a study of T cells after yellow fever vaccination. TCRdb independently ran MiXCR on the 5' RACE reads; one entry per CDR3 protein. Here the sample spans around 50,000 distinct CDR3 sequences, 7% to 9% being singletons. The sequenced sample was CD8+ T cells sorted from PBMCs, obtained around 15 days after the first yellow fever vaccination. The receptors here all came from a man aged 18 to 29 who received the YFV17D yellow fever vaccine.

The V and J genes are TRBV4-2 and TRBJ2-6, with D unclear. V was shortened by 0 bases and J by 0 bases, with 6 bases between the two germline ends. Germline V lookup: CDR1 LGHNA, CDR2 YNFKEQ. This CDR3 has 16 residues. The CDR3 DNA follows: TGTGCCAGCAGCCAAGAGGGGAACTCTGGGGCCAACGTCCTGACTTTC. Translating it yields CASSQEGNSGANVLTF.

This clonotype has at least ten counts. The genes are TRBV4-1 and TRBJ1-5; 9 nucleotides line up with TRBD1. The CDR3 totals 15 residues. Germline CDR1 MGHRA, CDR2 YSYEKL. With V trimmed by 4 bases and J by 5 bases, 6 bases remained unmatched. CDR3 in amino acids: CASSRGTGSDQPQHF. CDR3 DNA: TGCGCCAGCAGCCGGGGGACAGGGTCGGATCAGCCCCAGCATTTT.

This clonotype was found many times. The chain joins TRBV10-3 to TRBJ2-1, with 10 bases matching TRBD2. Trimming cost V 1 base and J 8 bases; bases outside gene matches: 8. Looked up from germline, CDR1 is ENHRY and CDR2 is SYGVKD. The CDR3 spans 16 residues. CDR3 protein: CAISEFASGGADEQFF. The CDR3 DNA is TGTGCCATCAGTGAGTTCGCGAGCGGGGGGGCCGATGAGCAGTTCTTC.

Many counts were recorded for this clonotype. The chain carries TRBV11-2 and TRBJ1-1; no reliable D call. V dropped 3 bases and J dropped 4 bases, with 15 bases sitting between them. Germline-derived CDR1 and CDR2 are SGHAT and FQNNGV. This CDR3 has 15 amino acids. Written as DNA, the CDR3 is TGTGCCAGCAGCTTCTATAGTGGGGAGAGCACTGAAGCTTTCTTT. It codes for CASSFYSGESTEAFF.

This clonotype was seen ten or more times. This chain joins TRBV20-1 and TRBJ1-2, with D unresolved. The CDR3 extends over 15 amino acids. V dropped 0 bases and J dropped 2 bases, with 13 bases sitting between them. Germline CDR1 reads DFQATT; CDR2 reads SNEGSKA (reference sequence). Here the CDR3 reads CSARDQRHSNYGYTF. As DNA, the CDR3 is TGCAGTGCTAGAGATCAACGGCATAGCAACTATGGCTACACCTTC.

The CDR3 protein is CASSDRGRSSTDTQYF. The DNA of the CDR3 is TGTGCCAGCAGTGATCGCGGACGGTCGAGCACAGATACGCAGTATTTT. The J gene is TRBJ2-3, the V gene TRBV25-1, with D hard to call. The V and J ends lost 3 bases and 0 bases respectively, with 13 bases between them. Germline assignment: CDR1 MGHDK and CDR2 SYGVNS. CDR3 size: 16 residues.

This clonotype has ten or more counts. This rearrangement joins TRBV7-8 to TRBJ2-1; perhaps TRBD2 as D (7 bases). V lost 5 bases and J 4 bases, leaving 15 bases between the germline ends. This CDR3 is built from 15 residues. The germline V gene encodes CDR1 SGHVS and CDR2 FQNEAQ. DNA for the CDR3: TGTGCCAGCAGCCCCAAAGGGGGGGCGTACAATGAGCAGTTCTTC. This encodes CASSPKGGAYNEQFF.

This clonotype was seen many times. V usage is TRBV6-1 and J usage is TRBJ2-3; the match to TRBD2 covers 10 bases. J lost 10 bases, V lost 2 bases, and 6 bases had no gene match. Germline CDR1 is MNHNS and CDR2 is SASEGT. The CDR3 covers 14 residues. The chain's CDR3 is CASSEFRTSGSQYF. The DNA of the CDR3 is TGTGCCAGCAGTGAATTTAGGACTAGCGGCTCGCAGTATTTT.

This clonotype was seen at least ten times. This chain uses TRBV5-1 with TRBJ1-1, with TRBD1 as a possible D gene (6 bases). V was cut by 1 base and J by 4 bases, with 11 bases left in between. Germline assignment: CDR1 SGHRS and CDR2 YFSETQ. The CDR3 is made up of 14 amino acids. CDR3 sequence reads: CASSLTGAGTEAFF. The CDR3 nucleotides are TGCGCCAGCAGCTTGACGGGGGCTGGCACTGAAGCTTTCTTT.

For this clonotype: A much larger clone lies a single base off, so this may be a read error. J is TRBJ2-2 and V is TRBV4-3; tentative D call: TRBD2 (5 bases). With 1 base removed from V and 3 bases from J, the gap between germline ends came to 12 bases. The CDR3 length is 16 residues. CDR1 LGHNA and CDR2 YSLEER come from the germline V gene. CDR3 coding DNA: TGCGCCAGCAGCCAAGTAGTCTACGGGGACACCGGGGAGCTGTTTTTT. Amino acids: CASSQVVYGDTGELFF.

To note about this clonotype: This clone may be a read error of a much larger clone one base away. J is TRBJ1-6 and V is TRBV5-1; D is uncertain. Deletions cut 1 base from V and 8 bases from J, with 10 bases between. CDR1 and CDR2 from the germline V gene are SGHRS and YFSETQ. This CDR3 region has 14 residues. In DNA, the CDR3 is TGCGCCAGCAGCTTGCAGGTATCCGATTCACCCCTCCACTTT. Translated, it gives CASSLQVSDSPLHF.

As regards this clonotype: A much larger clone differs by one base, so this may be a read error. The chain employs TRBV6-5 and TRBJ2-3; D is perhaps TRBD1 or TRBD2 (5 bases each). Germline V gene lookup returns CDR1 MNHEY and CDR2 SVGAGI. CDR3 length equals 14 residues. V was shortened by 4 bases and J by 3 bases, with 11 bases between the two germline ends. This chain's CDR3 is CASSWDGVTDTQYF. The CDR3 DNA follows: TGTGCCAGCAGTTGGGACGGGGTAACAGATACGCAGTATTTT.

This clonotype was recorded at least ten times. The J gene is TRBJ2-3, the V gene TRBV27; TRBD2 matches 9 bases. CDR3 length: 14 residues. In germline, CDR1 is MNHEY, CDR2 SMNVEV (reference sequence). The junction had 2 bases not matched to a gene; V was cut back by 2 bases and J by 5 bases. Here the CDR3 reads CASSLKLAGDTQYF. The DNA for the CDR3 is TGTGCCAGCAGTTTAAAACTAGCGGGAGATACGCAGTATTTT.

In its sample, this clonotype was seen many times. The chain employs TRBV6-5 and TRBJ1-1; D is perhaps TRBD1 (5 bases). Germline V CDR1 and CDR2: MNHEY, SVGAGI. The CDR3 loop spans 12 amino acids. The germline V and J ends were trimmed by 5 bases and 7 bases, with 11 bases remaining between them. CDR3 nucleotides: TGTGCCAGCAGTCAGGGACCCATTGAAGCTTTCTTT. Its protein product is CASSQGPIEAFF.

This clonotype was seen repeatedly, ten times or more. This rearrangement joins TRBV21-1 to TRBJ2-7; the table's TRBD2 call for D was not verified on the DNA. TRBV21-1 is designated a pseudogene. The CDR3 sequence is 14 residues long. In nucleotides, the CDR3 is TGTGCCAGCAGCAAAAAGAGGGCCTCCTACGAGCAGTACGTC. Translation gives CASSKKRASYEQYV.

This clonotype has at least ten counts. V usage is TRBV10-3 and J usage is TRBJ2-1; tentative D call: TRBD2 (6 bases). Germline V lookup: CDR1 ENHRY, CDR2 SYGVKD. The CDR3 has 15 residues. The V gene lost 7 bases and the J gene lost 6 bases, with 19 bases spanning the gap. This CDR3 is CAIMRAGRISNEQFF. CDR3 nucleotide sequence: TGTGCCATCATGCGGGCAGGGAGGATAAGCAATGAGCAGTTCTTC.

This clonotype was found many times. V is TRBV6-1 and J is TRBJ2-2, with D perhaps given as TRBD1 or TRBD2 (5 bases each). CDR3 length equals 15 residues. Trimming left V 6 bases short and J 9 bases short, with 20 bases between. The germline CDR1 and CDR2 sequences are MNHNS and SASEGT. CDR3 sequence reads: CASSAPGRHYRELFF. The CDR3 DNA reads TGTGCCAGCAGCGCCCCGGGACGGCATTATAGGGAGCTGTTTTTT.

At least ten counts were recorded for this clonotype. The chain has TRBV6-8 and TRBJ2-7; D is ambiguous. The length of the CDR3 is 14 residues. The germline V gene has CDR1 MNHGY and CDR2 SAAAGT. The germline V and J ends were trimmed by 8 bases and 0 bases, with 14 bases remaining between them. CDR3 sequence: CASGPATGSYEQYV. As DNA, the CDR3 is TGTGCCAGCGGGCCTGCAACGGGCTCCTACGAGCAGTACGTC.

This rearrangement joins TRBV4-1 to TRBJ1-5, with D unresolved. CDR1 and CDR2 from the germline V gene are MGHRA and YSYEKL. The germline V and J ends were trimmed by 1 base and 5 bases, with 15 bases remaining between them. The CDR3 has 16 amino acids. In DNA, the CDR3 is TGCGCCAGCAGCCAAGCGTCAGGTCCCCGGTATCAGCCCCAGCATTTT. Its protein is CASSQASGPRYQPQHF.

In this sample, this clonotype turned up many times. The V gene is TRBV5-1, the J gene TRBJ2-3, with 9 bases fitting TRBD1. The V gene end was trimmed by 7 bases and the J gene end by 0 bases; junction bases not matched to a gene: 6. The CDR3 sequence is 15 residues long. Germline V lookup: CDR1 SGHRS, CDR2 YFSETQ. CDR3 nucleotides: TGCGCCAGCGGGGGGGACAGGGACAGCACAGATACGCAGTATTTT. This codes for CASGGDRDSTDTQYF.

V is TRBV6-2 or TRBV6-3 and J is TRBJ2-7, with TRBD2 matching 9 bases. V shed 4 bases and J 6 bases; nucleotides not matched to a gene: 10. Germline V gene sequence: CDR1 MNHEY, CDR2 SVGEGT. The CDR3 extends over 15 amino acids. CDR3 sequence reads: CASSFASGEFFEQYF. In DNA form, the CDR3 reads TGTGCCAGCAGTTTCGCTAGCGGGGAGTTCTTCGAGCAGTACTTC.

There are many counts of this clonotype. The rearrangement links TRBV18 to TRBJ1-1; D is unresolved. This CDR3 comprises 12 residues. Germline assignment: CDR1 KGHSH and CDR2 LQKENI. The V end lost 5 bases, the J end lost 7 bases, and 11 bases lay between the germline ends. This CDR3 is CASSGLGVEAFF. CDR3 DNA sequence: TGTGCCAGCTCAGGCCTGGGAGTTGAAGCTTTCTTT.

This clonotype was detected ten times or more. This chain's CDR3 is CASRPGHEQFF. Written as DNA, the CDR3 is TGTGCCAGCAGGCCCGGTCATGAGCAGTTCTTC. This chain links TRBV5-8 with TRBJ2-1; D is undetermined. Trimming pared 5 bases from V and 8 bases from J, leaving 8 bases between. The germline CDR1 and CDR2 sequences are SGHTS and YDEGEE. The CDR3 contains 11 residues.

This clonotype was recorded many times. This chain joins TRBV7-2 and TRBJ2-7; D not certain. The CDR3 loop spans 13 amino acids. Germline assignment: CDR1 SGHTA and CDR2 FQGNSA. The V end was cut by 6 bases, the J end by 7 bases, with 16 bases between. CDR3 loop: CASSNGPLGEQYF. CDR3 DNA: TGTGCCAGCAGTAACGGCCCTCTGGGGGAGCAGTACTTC. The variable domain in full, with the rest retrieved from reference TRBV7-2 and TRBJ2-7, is GAGVSQSPSNKVTEKGKDVELRCDPISGHTALYWYRQSLGQGLEFLIYFQGNSAPDKSGLPSDRFSAERTGGSVSTLTIQRTQQEDSAVYLCASSNGPLGEQYFGPGTRLTVT.

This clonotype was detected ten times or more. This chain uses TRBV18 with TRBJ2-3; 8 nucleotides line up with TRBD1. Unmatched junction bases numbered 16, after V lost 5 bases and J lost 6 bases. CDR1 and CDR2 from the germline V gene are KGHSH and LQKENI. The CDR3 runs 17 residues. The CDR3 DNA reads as TGTGCCAGCTCATATCCGGAGTTGGGGACAGGAGTCGATACGCAGTATTTT. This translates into CASSYPELGTGVDTQYF. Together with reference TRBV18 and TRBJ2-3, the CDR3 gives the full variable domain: NAGVMQNPRHLVRRRGQEARLRCSPMKGHSHVYWYRQLPEEGLKFMVYLQKENIIDESGMPKERFSAEFPKEGPSILRIQQVVRGDSAAYFCASSYPELGTGVDTQYFGPGTRLTVL.

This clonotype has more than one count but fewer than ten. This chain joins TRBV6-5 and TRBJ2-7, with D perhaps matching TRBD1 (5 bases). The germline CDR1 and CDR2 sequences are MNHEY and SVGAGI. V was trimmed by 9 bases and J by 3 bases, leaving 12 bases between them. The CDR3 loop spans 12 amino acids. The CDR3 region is CARPGHCYEQYF. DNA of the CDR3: TGTGCCAGGCCAGGGCACTGCTACGAGCAGTACTTC.

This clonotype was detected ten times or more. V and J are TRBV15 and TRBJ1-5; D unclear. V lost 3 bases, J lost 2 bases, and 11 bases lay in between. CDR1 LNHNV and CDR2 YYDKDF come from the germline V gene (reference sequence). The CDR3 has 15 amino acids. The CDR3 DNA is TGTGCCACCAGCAGCCTGGGAGGAGGCAATCAGCCCCAGCATTTT. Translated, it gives CATSSLGGGNQPQHF.

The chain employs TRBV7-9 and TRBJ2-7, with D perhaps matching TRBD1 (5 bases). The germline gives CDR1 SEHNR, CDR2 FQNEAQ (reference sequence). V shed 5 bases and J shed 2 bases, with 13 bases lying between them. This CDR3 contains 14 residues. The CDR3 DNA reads TGTGCCAGCAGCGTGAAGGGGTACGCCTACGAGCAGTACTTC. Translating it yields CASSVKGYAYEQYF. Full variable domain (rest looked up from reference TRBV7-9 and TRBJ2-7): DTGVSQNPRHKITKRGQNVTFRCDPISEHNRLYWYRQTLGQGPEFLTYFQNEAQLEKSRLLSDRFSAERPKGSFSTLEIQRTEQGDSAMYLCASSVKGYAYEQYFGPGTRLTVT.

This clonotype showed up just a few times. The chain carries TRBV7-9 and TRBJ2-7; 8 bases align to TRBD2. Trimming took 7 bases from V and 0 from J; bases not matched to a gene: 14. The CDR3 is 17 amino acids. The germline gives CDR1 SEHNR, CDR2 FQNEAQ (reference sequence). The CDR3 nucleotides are TGTGCCAGCACCCGGGGGGGCCTAGGCGGAAGCTCCTACGAGCAGTACTTC. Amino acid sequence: CASTRGGLGGSSYEQYF.

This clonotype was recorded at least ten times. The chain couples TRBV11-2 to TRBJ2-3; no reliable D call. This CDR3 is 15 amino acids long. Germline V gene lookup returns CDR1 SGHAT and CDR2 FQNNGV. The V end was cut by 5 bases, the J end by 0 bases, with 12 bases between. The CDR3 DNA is TGTGCCAGCAGCCCTGGAGCAGCCAGCACAGATACGCAGTATTTT. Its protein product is CASSPGAASTDTQYF. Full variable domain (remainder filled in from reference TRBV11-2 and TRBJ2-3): EAGVAQSPRYKIIEKRQSVAFWCNPISGHATLYWYQQILGQGPKLLIQFQNNGVVDDSQLPKDRFSAERLKGVDSTLKIQPAKLEDSAVYLCASSPGAASTDTQYFGPGTRLTVL.